This paragraph reports one TCR beta chain. The CDR3 length is 13 residues. Trimming left V 3 bases short and J 7 bases short, with 14 bases between. Looked up from germline, CDR1 is SGHDT and CDR2 is YYEEEE. This sample is part of a study of OX40 agonist ivuxolimab in advanced cancers. Study background: Every 2 weeks, patients received ivuxolimab intravenously, dosed at 0.01 to 10 mg/kg.

TCRdb's copy holds only in-frame clones and misses some; the assay was immunoSEQ multiplex PCR. The sample lists approximately 30,000 clones, 81% seen once, with approximately 1.4% in the top ten. The chain combines TRBV5-6 with TRBJ2-7; D is perhaps TRBD1 or TRBD2 (7 bases each). This TCR was sampled from an adult with an advanced solid tumor such as melanoma, head and neck, liver or kidney cancer. The sequencing used CD4+ or CD8+ T cells sorted from blood, collected in a trial of the OX40 agonist ivuxolimab. In DNA, the CDR3 is TGTGCCAGCAGCTGGGGGACAGCGGGGGAGCAGTACTTC. Translated: CASSWGTAGEQYF.